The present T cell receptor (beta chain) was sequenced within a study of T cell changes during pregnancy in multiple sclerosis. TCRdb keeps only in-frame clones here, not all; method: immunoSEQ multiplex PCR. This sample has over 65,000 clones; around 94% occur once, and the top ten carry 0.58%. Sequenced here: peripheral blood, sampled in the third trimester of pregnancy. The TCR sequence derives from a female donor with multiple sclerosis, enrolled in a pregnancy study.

The CDR3 nucleotides are TGCGCCAGCAGTGAGTCGAGGACAAATCAGCCCCAGCATTTT. This encodes CASSESRTNQPQHF. V gene TRBV10-1 combines with J gene TRBJ1-5, with D possibly being TRBD1 (5 bases). This CDR3 region has 14 residues. The V gene lost 0 bases and the J gene lost 4 bases, with 7 bases spanning the gap. CDR1 WNHNN and CDR2 SYGVQD come from the germline V gene (reference sequence).